The rows below give T cell receptor beta chains drawn from one sample of a study of hypomethylating agent response in myelodysplastic syndrome. Data came from immunoSEQ multiplex PCR; TCRdb stores just in-frame clones and leaves some out. Among about 4,000 clones listed, about 87% were seen once. Here the sequenced sample was bone marrow, taken before or after starting hypomethylating agent treatment for myelodysplastic syndrome (not recorded which). The receptor source for this set is a human donor with myelodysplastic syndrome. Each CDR3 is given with its conserved first and last residue. A D gene is named only where the DNA matches it firmly. Some rows mark clone size as missing; the rest say once, few, many or name a class of expanded clone.

>TRBJ1-1|NA|TRBV7-8|NA
CASSLSPGLNTEAFF
TGTGCCAGCAGCTTGTCCCCCGGATTGAACACTGAAGCTTTCTTT
>TRBJ2-1|NA|TRBV28|NA
CASSQGPLSGYNEQFF
TGTGCCAGCAGTCAGGGACCCCTCTCGGGCTACAATGAGCAGTTCTTC
>TRBJ1-6|NA|TRBV2|NA
CAIQDSYNSPLHF
TGTGCCATCCAGGATTCATATAATTCACCCCTCCACTTT
>TRBJ1-1|TRBD1|TRBV9|large
CASSVDPGTGKAFF
TGTGCCAGCAGCGTAGACCCAGGGACAGGGAAAGCTTTCTTT
>TRBJ2-1|TRBD2|TRBV27|NA
CASSAGVNEQFF
TGTGCCAGCAGTGCGGGGGTGAATGAGCAGTTCTTC
>TRBJ2-1|TRBD2|TRBV7-6|NA
CASSPRLAGDDNEQFF
TGTGCCAGCAGCCCGAGACTAGCGGGCGACGACAATGAGCAGTTCTTC
>TRBJ2-3|NA|TRBV11-2|NA
CASRPAGTDTQYF
TGTGCCAGCAGACCAGCGGGCACAGATACGCAGTATTTT
>TRBJ2-1|TRBD2|TRBV11-2|NA
CASSKSQWTSGPYNEQFF
TGTGCCAGCAGCAAGTCCCAGTGGACTAGCGGGCCGTACAATGAGCAGTTCTTC
>TRBJ2-2|TRBD2|TRBV25-1|NA
CASSGTSNTGELFF
TGTGCCAGCAGTGGGACTAGCAACACCGGGGAGCTGTTTTTT
>TRBJ1-3|NA|TRBV2|few
CASSVRQGNTIYF
TGTGCCAGCAGTGTCAGGCAAGGAAACACCATATATTTT
>TRBJ1-5|TRBD1|TRBV7-2|NA
CASSTQGASQPQHF
TGTGCCAGCAGCACACAGGGGGCCAGTCAGCCCCAGCATTTT
>TRBJ2-7|NA|TRBV9|NA
CASSVDGRESSEQYF
TGTGCCAGCAGCGTAGATGGCAGGGAGTCGTCCGAGCAGTACTTC
>TRBJ2-7|NA|TRBV28|NA
CASSSTGQRLNEQYF
TGTGCCAGCAGCTCCACAGGACAGCGCCTCAACGAGCAGTACTTC
>TRBJ1-1|TRBD1|TRBV28|NA
CASTFLGGRGRVAFF
TGTGCCAGCACCTTCCTCGGAGGCAGGGGGCGAGTAGCTTTCTTT
>TRBJ2-7|TRBD1|TRBV5-5|NA
CASSEDRGRGYEQYF
TGTGCCAGCAGCGAAGACAGGGGTCGGGGCTACGAGCAGTACTTC
>TRBJ2-3|NA|TRBV29-1|NA
CSANRDGASTDTQYF
TGCAGCGCTAACCGGGACGGAGCTAGCACAGATACGCAGTATTTT
>TRBJ2-1|NA|TRBV28|NA
CASSPQTQQGSSYNEQFF
TGTGCCAGCAGTCCCCAAACCCAACAGGGAAGCTCCTACAATGAGCAGTTCTTC
>TRBJ2-6|TRBD1|TRBV5-4|NA
CASSLDRGAGANVLTF
TGTGCCAGCAGCTTGGACAGGGGGGCTGGGGCCAACGTCCTGACTTTC
>TRBJ2-7|TRBD2|TRBV6-1|NA
CASSEEPAGGSEQYF
TGTGCCAGCAGTGAAGAACCAGCGGGAGGCTCCGAGCAGTACTTC
>TRBJ1-4|TRBD1|TRBV19|NA
CASIQVGTGGNEKLFF
TGTGCCAGTATCCAAGTTGGGACAGGGGGGAATGAAAAACTGTTTTTT
>TRBJ2-5|NA|TRBV4-3|NA
CASSRMTREGTQYF
TGCGCCAGCAGCCGAATGACCAGGGAAGGGACCCAGTACTTC
>TRBJ2-7|TRBD2|TRBV19|NA
CASSVGLAGAREQYF
TGTGCCAGTAGTGTGGGACTAGCGGGAGCTCGGGAGCAGTACTTC
>TRBJ2-3|TRBD2|TRBV19|NA
CASSNSGSLTDTQYF
TGTGCCAGTTCAAATAGCGGGAGTCTTACAGATACGCAGTATTTT
>TRBJ1-5|NA|TRBV19|NA
CASRHPIQNQPQHF
TGTGCCAGTAGACATCCCATACAAAATCAGCCCCAGCATTTT
>TRBJ1-5|NA|TRBV6-6|NA
CASSPRNQPQHF
TGTGCCAGCAGTCCCCGCAATCAGCCCCAGCATTTT
>TRBJ1-2|NA|TRBV11-2|NA
CASSSMTGPDYGYTF
TGTGCCAGCAGCTCGATGACAGGCCCTGACTATGGCTACACCTTC
>TRBJ2-2|NA|TRBV5-6|NA
CASSLRLGAQNTGELFF
TGTGCCAGCAGCTTGAGGTTGGGGGCCCAGAACACCGGGGAGCTGTTTTTT
>TRBJ2-2|TRBD2|TRBV5-4|NA
CASSWGSSGINGELFF
TGTGCCAGCAGCTGGGGGTCCAGCGGGATAAACGGGGAGCTGTTTTTT
>TRBJ2-7|NA|TRBV7-2|NA
CASSPGRIYSYEQYF
TGTGCCAGCAGCCCCGGCCGGATATACTCCTACGAGCAGTACTTC
>TRBJ1-1|NA|TRBV29-1|NA
CSVRRGEYTEAFF
TGCAGCGTTCGACGGGGGGAGTACACTGAAGCTTTCTTT
>TRBJ1-6|TRBD1|TRBV5-1|NA
CASKHRTGTGSYNSPLHF
TGCGCCAGCAAACATCGGACAGGGACGGGGTCCTATAATTCACCCCTCCACTTT
>TRBJ1-1|TRBD1|TRBV5-6|NA
CASSRDRGEAFF
TGTGCCAGCAGCCGGGACAGGGGAGAAGCTTTCTTT
>TRBJ2-1|TRBD2|TRBV7-2|NA
CASSLHLRGSSYNEQFF
TGTGCCAGCAGCTTACATTTGCGGGGGAGCTCCTACAATGAGCAGTTCTTC
>TRBJ1-1|TRBD1|TRBV5-1|once
CASSLAKRQGLNTEAFF
TGCGCCAGCAGCTTGGCCAAGCGACAGGGCCTGAACACTGAAGCTTTCTTT
>TRBJ1-2|NA|TRBV7-9|NA
CASQEWSGYTF
TGTGCCAGCCAAGAATGGAGCGGCTACACCTTC
>TRBJ2-5|TRBD2|TRBV5-4|NA
CASRPSGGSKRTQYF
TGTGCCAGCAGGCCTAGCGGTGGGTCCAAGAGGACCCAGTACTTC
>TRBJ2-1|NA|TRBV7-9|large
CASSLIGISAYNEQFF
TGTGCCAGCAGCTTAATCGGAATTAGCGCTTACAATGAGCAGTTCTTC
>TRBJ2-1|NA|TRBV28|few
CASSGKGNEQFF
TGTGCCAGCAGTGGGAAGGGAAATGAGCAGTTCTTC
>TRBJ1-1|NA|TRBV19|NA
CASSMGHRTEAFF
TGTGCCAGTAGTATGGGACACCGCACTGAAGCTTTCTTT
>TRBJ2-3|NA|TRBV12-5|NA
CASGSLSGAGTQYF
TGTGCTAGTGGTTCCCTCAGTGGGGCCGGTACGCAGTATTTT
>TRBJ2-3|NA|TRBV15|NA
CATSRDLGLVTDTQYF
TGTGCCACCAGCAGAGATCTTGGCTTAGTCACAGATACGCAGTATTTT